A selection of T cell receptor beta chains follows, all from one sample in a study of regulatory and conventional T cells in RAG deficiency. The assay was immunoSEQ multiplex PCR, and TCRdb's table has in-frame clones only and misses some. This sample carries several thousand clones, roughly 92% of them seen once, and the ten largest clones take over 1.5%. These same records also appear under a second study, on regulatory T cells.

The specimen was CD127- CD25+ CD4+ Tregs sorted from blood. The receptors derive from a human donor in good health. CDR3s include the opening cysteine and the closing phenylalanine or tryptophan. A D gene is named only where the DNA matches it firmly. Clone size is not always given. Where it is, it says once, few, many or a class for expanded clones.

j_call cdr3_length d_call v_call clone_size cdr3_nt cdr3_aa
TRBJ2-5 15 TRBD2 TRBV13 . TGTGCCAGCAGCCGGACTAGCGGGGGGGTCGAGACCCAGTACTTC CASSRTSGGVETQYF
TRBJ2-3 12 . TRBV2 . TGTGCCAGCAGACAGGGCGCAGATACGCAGTATTTT CASRQGADTQYF
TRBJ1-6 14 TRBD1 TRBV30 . TGTGCCTGGAAAAGGGACAGGGGCTATTCCCCCCTCCACTTT CAWKRDRGYSPLHF
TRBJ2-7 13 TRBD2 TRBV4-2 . TGTGCCAGCAGCCCGGGACTAGCCTACGAGCAGTACTTC CASSPGLAYEQYF
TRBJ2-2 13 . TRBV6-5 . TGTGCCTGCAACAGGGTAGGCACCGGGGAGCTGTTTTTT CACNRVGTGELFF
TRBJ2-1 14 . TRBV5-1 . TGCGCCAGCAGCTTGGGGCCTGGGGCAAATGAGCAGTTCTTC CASSLGPGANEQFF
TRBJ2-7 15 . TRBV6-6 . TGTGCCAGCAGTTACTTCCCCTCCCCGGGTTCCGAGCAGTACTTC CASSYFPSPGSEQYF
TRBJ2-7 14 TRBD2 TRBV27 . TGTGCCAGCAGTGCAGCACGAGCGGGAAACGAGCAGTACTTC CASSAARAGNEQYF
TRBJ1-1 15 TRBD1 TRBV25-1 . TGTGCCAGCAGTGCGACAGGGAAGGTCGTAACTGAAGCTTTCTTT CASSATGKVVTEAFF
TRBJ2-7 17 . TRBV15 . TGTGCCACCAGCAGGGATAAGATAGCCGGACAGTCCTACGAGCAGTACTTC CATSRDKIAGQSYEQYF
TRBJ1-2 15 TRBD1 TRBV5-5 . TGTGCCAGCAACGTTGTTCAGGGGGCGGACTATGGCTACACCTTC CASNVVQGADYGYTF
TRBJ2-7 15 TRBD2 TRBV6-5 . TGTGCCAGCAGGACTGATAGCGGGAGTAATAACGAGCAGTACTTC CASRTDSGSNNEQYF
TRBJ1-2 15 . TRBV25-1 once TGTGCCAGCAGTGCCACAGGGACCGCTAACTATGGCTACACCTTC CASSATGTANYGYTF
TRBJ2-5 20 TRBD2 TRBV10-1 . TGCGCCATTGGAGCCAAGCGGGTTAACATGACTAGCGGCGCCCCAGAGACCCAGTACTTC CAIGAKRVNMTSGAPETQYF
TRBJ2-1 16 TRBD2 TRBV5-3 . TGTGCCAGAAGCTTGGAGACTAGCGGCTTATACAATGAGCAGTTCTTC CARSLETSGLYNEQFF
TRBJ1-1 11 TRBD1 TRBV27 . TGTGCCAGCCTAAAACAGGGGATGGCTTTCTTT CASLKQGMAFF
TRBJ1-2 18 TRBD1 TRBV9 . TGTGCCAGCAGCGTAGCTTTAGGACAGGGGGATACTATTTATGGCTACACCTTC CASSVALGQGDTIYGYTF
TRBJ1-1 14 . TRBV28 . TGTGCCAGCATTTCAAGGACAGTCAACACTGAAGCTTTCTTT CASISRTVNTEAFF
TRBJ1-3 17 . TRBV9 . TGTGCCAGCAGCGTAAATCCCGGGGGGCCGTCTGGAAACACCATATATTTT CASSVNPGGPSGNTIYF
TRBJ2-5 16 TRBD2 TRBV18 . TGTGCCAGCTCACGTGGGACTAGCGGGATCAAAGAGACCCAGTACTTC CASSRGTSGIKETQYF
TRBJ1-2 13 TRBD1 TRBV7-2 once TGTGCCAGCCGACACCAGGGGGCTGGGGGCTACACCTTC CASRHQGAGGYTF
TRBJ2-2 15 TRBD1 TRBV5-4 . TGTGCCAGCAGCCGGACAGGAGGGAACACCGGGGAGCTGTTTTTT CASSRTGGNTGELFF
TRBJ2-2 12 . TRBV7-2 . TGTGCCAGCAGCGGGCAGTGGGGGGAGCTGTTTTTT CASSGQWGELFF
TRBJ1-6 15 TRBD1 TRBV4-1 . TGCGCCAGCAGCCAGGGACAGCCGACGAATTCACCCCTCCACTTT CASSQGQPTNSPLHF
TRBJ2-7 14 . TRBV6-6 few TGTGCCAGCAGTTTGGGCCCGAACGCCTACGAGCAGTACTTC CASSLGPNAYEQYF
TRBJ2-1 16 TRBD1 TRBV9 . TGTGCCAGCAGCGCAGATTTAACAGGGGGAGACAATGAGCAGTTCTTC CASSADLTGGDNEQFF
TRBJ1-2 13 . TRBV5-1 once TGCGCCAGCAGCTCATTTCAGGGTAATGGCTACACCTTC CASSSFQGNGYTF
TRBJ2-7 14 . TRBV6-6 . TGTGCCAGCAGCGGTCAGGGTAGAAGTTACGAGCAGTACTTC CASSGQGRSYEQYF
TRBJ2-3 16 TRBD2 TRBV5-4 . TGTGCCAGCAGCCTAGGTCGGGGGGGGAACACAGATACGCAGTATTTT CASSLGRGGNTDTQYF
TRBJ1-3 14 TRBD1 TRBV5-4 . TGTGCCAGCAGCCATGACAGGGGTGGAAACACCATATATTTT CASSHDRGGNTIYF
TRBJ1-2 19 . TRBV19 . TGTGCCAGTAGTATAGATCTCTTGGCGGGGGACCCTGGAGCTTATGGCTACACCTTC CASSIDLLAGDPGAYGYTF
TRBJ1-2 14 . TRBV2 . TGTGCCAGCAGTGATTGGCCAGACATTTATGGCTACACCTTC CASSDWPDIYGYTF
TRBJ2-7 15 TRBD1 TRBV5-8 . TGTGCCAGCAGCCCTACACGGACAGGGCGGCGGGAGCAGTACTTC CASSPTRTGRREQYF
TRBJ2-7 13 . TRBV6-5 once TGTGCCAGCGGGACTCGTGGATTCTACGAGCAGTACTTC CASGTRGFYEQYF
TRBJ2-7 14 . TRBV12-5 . TGTGCTAGTGGTTTGGTATTTACGGAGAGCGAGCAGTACTTC CASGLVFTESEQYF
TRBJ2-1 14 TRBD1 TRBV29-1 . TGCAGCGTAACTACGGGACAGCAATACAATGAGCAGTTCTTC CSVTTGQQYNEQFF
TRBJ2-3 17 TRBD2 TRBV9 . TGTGCCAGCAGCTCCGAAAAACTGGGACTAATAGCAGATACGCAGTATTTT CASSSEKLGLIADTQYF
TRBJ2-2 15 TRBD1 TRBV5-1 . TGCGCCAGCAGCCGGACAGGTAGTTTTCCCGGGGAGCTGTTTTTT CASSRTGSFPGELFF
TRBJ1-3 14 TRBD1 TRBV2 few TGTGCCAGCAGCAGACAGGGAGGAGGAAACACCATATATTTT CASSRQGGGNTIYF
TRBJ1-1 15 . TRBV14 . TGTGCCAGCAGCCGGGCGGGGGGGGCGCAGGCTGAAGCTTTCTTT CASSRAGGAQAEAFF
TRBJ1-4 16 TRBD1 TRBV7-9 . TGTGCCAGCAGCTTAGGACAGGGTGCAACTAATGAAAAACTGTTTTTT CASSLGQGATNEKLFF
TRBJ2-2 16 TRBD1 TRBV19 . TGTGCCAGTAGTTCCCGGACAGGCATGAACACCGGGGAGCTGTTTTTT CASSSRTGMNTGELFF
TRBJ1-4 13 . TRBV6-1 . TGTGCCAGCAGTGGTACTCTGATGGAAAAACTGTTTTTT CASSGTLMEKLFF
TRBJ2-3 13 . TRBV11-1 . TGTGCCAGCAGCTTAGCGGGAGCAGATACGCAGTATTTT CASSLAGADTQYF
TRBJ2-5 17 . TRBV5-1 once TGCGCCAGCAGCTTGGCAGGGATAAGAAACAGTCAAGAGACCCAGTACTTC CASSLAGIRNSQETQYF
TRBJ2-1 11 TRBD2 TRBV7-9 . TGTGCCAGCGTCGCGGGGGACCTTAAGTTCTTC CASVAGDLKFF
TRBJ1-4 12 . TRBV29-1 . TGCAGCGTCGTAGGGGGGGGTGAAAAACTGTTTTTT CSVVGGGEKLFF
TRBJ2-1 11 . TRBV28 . TGTGCCAGCAGTTTACAGTTTGAACAGTTCTTC CASSLQFEQFF
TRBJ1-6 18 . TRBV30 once TGTGCCTGGAGTACCCAATACGGGACCAACGGGGGTTATTCACCCCTCCACTTT CAWSTQYGTNGGYSPLHF
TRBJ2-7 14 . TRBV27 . TGTGCCAGCAGTTTAAGGGGGAGTACGGTCGAGCAGTACTTC CASSLRGSTVEQYF
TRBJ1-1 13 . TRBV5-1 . TGCGCCAGCAGCCCACAGGGAGACACTGAAGCTTTCTTT CASSPQGDTEAFF
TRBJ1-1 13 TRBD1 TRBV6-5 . TGTGCCAGCACCCAGGGGGCCAACACTGAAGCTTTCTTT CASTQGANTEAFF
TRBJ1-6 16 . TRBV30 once TGTGCCTGGGAGGAAGCGCCGGGGACCTATAATTCACCCCTCCACTTT CAWEEAPGTYNSPLHF
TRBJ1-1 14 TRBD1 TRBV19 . TGTGCCAGTAGGGACAGGGGGCGCGAGACTGAAGCTTTCTTT CASRDRGRETEAFF
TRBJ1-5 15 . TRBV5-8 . TGTGCCAGCAGAACCGGACATGCGTACGCTCAGCCCCAGCATTTT CASRTGHAYAQPQHF